This TCR beta chain was identified during a study of shared T cell receptors in the human thymus. The table came from immunoSEQ multiplex PCR; TCRdb's copy has only in-frame clones and leaves some out. The repertoire holds 500,000 to 750,000 clones, approximately 88% seen once, with 0.0095% to 0.013% in the top ten. These data were likewise used in another study, on human thymus T cells. That study reports: Thymus specimens were resections from corrective heart surgery.

This sequence originates from a boy under two years old with a congenital heart defect. The sequencing sample was made of thymocytes.

CDR3 nucleotides: TGCGCCAGCAGTGCCCCCGGACAGGACAATCAGCCCCAGCATTTT. Its protein product is CASSAPGQDNQPQHF. The V and J genes are TRBV10-1 and TRBJ1-5; TRBD1 matches 7 bases. Germline CDR1 reads WNHNN; CDR2 reads SYGVQD (reference sequence). The V gene end was trimmed by 4 bases and the J gene end by 3 bases; junction bases not matched to a gene: 6. CDR3 length equals 15 residues.